Reported below is one T cell receptor (beta chain). Antigen unknown. This record comes from a study of Graves' ophthalmopathy and Graves' hyperthyroidism. RNA transcripts served as template for amplifying TCR beta CDR3 sequences. HTBI primers were employed in first-round RT-PCR, then a second-round multiplex PCR followed. TCRdb re-called the multiplex PCR reads through MiXCR, storing one row per CDR3 protein. The sample comprises about 740,000 distinct CDR3 sequences, approximately 40% of which are singletons, and approximately 46% rests with the top ten. General study points: Stable hyperthyroidism and ophthalmopathy were told apart by a 13-signature model, which achieved around 90% sensitivity and approximately 81% specificity. Most expanded thyroid clonotypes above 0.001 frequency also appeared in blood.

The CDR3 loop spans 14 amino acids. Germline-derived CDR1 and CDR2 are SGHDN and FVKESK. The J segment lost 6 bases and the V segment lost 3 bases, leaving 5 bases of the junction unmatched. Moderately to severely active ophthalmopathy under 3 months, CAS at least 3, NOSPECS at least 4. The source of this sequence is an adult man with Graves' ophthalmopathy. Specimen: peripheral blood. This chain uses TRBV14 with TRBJ2-7; 10 bases map to TRBD1. CDR3 in amino acids: CASSHGTGAGEQYF. Here the CDR3 DNA reads TGTGCCAGCAGCCACGGGACAGGGGCCGGCGAGCAGTACTTC.